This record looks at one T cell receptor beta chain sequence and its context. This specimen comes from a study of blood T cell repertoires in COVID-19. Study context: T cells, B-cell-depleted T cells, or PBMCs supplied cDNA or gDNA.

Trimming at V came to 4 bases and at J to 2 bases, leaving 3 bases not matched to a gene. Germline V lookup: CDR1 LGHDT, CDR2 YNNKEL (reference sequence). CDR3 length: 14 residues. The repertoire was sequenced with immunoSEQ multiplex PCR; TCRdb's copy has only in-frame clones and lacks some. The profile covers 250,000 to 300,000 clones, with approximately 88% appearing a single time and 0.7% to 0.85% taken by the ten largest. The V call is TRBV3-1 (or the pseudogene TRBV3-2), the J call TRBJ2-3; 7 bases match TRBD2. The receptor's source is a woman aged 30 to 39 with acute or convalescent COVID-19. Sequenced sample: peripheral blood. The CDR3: CASSPRDYTDTQYF. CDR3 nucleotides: TGTGCCAGCAGCCCCCGGGACTACACAGATACGCAGTATTTT.